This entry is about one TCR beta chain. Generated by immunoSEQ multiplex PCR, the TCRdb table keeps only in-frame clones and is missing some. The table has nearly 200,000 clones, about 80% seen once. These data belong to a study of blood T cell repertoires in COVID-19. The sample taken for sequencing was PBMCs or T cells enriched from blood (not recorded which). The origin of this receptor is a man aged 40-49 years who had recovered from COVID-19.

The chain's CDR3 is CASSFRGPENTEAFF. CDR3 sequence (DNA): TGTGCCAGCAGTTTTCGAGGTCCGGAGAACACTGAAGCTTTCTTT. This chain links TRBV27 with TRBJ1-1; D is unresolved. The CDR3 has 15 amino acids. V lost 3 bases, J lost 1 base, and 12 bases lay in between. Germline V CDR1 and CDR2: MNHEY, SMNVEV (reference sequence).